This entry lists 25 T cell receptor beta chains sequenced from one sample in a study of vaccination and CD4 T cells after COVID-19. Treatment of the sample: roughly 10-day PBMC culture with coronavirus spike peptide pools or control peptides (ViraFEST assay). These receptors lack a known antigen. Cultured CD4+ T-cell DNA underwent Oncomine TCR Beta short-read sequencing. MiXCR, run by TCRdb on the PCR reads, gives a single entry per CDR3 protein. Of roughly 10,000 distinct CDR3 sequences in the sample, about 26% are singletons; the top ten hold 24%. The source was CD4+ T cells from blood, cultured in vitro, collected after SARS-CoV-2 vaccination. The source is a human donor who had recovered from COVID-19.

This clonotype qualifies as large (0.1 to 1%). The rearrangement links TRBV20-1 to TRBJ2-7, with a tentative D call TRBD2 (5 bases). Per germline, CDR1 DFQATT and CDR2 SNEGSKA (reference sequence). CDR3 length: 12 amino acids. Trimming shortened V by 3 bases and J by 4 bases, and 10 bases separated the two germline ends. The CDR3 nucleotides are TGCAGTGCTAGCCGGACTTCTTACGAGCAGTACTTC. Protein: CSASRTSYEQYF.

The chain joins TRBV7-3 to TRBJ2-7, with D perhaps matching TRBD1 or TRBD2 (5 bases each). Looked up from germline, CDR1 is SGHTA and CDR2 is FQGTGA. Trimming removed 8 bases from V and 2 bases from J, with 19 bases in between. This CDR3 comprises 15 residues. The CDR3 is CASGDTGRLAYEQYF. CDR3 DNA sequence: TGTGCCAGCGGTGACACGGGACGCCTAGCCTACGAGCAGTACTTC. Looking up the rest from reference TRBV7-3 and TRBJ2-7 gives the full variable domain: GAGVSQTPSNKVTEKGKYVELRCDPISGHTALYWYRQSLGQGPEFLIYFQGTGAADDSGLPNDRFFAVRPEGSVSTLKIQRTERGDSAVYLCASGDTGRLAYEQYFGPGTRLTVT.

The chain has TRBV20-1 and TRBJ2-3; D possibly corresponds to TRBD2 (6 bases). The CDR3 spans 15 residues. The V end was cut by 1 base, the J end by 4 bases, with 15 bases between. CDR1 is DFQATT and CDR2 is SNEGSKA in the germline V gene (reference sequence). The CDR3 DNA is TGCAGTGCTAGAGTTGGGACGGGAGTAGCAGATACGCAGTATTTT. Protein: CSARVGTGVADTQYF.

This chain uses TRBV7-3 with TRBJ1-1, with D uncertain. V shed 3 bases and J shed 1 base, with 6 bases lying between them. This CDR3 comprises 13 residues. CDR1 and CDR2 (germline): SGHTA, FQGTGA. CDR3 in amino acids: CASSFTANTEAFF. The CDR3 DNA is TGTGCCAGCAGCTTTACGGCGAACACTGAAGCTTTCTTT.

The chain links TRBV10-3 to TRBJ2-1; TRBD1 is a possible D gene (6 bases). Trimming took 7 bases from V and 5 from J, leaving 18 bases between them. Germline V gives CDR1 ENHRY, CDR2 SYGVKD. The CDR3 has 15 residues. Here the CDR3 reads CAINSIGTKNNEQFF. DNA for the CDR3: TGTGCCATCAACTCAATAGGGACAAAGAACAATGAGCAGTTCTTC.

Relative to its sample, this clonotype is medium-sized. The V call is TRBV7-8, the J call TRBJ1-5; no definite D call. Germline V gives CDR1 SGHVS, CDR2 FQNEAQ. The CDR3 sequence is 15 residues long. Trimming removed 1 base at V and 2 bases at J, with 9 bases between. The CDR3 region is CASSLVPFGNQPQHF. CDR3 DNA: TGTGCCAGCAGCTTAGTCCCTTTTGGCAATCAGCCCCAGCATTTT.

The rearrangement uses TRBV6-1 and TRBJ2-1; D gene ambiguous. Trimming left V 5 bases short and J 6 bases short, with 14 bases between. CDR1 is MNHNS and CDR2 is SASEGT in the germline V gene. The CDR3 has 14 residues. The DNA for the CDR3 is TGTGCCAGCAGTCCCGGCCGATCTTTCAATGAGCAGTTCTTC. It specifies CASSPGRSFNEQFF.

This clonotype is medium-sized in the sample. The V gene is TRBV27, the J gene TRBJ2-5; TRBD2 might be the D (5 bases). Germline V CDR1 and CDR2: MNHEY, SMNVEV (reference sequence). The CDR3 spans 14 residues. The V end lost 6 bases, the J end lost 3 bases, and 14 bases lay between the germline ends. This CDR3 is CASRPRTGKETQYF. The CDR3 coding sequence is TGTGCCAGCAGGCCTCGGACTGGCAAAGAGACCCAGTACTTC.

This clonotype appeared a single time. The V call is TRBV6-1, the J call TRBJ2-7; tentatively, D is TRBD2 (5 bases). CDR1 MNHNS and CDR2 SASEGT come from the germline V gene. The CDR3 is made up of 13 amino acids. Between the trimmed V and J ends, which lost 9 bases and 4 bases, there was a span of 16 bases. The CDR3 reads CASSFAGDYEQYF. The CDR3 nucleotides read TGTGCCAGTTCCTTCGCGGGCGATTACGAGCAGTACTTC.

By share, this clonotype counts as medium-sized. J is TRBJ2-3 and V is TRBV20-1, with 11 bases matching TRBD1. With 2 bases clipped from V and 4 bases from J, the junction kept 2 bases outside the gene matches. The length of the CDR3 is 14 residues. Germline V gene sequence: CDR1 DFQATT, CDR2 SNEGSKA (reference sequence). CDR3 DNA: TGCAGTGCTAGACCGGGACAGGGGGCAGATACGCAGTATTTT. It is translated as CSARPGQGADTQYF.

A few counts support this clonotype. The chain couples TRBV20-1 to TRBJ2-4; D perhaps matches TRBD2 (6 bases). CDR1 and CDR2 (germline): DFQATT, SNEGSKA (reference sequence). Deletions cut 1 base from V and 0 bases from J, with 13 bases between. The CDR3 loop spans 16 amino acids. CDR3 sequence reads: CSARVWRDLAKNIQYF. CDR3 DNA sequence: TGCAGTGCTAGAGTTTGGCGGGACCTAGCCAAAAACATTCAGTACTTC.

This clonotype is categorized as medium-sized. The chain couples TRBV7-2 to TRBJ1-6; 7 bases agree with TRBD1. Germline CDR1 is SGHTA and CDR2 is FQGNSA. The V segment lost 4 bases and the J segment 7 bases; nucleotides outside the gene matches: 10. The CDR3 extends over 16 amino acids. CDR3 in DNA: TGTGCCAGCAGCTACCGATTCGGACAGGCGAATTCACCCCTCCACTTT. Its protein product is CASSYRFGQANSPLHF.

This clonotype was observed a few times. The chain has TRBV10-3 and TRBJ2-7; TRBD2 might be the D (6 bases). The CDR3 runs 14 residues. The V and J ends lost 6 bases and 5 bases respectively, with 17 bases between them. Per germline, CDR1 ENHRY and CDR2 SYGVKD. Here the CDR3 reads CAIRLGREAHEQYF. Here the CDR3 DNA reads TGTGCCATCAGGTTAGGCAGGGAGGCCCACGAGCAGTACTTC.

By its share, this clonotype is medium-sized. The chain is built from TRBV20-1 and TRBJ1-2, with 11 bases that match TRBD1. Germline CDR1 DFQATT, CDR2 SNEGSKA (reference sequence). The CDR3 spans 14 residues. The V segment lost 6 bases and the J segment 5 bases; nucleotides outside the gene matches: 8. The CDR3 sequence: CSADPRDRGYGYTF. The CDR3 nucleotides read TGCAGTGCCGATCCCCGGGACAGGGGGTATGGCTACACCTTC.

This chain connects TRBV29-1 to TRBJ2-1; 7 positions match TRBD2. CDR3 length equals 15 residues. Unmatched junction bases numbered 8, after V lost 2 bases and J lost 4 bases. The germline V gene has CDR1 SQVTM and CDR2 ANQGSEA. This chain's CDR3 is CSVEHGGSGYNEQFF. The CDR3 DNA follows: TGCAGCGTTGAACACGGCGGGAGCGGTTACAATGAGCAGTTCTTC.

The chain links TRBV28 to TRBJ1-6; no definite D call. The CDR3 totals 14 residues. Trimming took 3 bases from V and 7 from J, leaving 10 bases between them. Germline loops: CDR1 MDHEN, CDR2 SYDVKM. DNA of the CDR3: TGTGCCAGCAGTTTCGTCAGAAGGAATTCACCCCTCCACTTT. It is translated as CASSFVRRNSPLHF.

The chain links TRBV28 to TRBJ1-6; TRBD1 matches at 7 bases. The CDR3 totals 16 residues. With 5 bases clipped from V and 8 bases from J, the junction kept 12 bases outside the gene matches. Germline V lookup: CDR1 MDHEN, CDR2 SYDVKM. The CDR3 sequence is CASSPARTGMDSPLHF. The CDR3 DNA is TGTGCCAGCAGTCCCGCTCGGACAGGCATGGATTCACCCCTCCACTTT.

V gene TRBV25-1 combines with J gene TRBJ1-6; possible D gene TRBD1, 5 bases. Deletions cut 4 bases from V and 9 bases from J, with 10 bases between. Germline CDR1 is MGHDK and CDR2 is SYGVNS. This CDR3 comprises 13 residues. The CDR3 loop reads CASSGRVSSPLHF. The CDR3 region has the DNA TGTGCCAGCAGTGGCAGGGTTAGTTCACCCCTCCACTTT.

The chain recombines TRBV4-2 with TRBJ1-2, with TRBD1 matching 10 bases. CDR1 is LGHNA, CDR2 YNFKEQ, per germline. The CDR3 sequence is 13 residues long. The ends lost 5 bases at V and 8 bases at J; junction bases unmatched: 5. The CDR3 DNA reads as TGTGCCAGCAGCGGTAGGACAGGGGGAGGCTACACCTTC. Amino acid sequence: CASSGRTGGGYTF.

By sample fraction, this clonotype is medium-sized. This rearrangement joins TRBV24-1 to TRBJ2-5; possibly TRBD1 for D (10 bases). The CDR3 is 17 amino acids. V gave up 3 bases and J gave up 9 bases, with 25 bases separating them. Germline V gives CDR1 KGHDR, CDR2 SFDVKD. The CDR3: CATSDEGRQGAGGAQYF. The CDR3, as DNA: TGTGCCACCAGTGATGAGGGTCGACAGGGGGCGGGAGGGGCCCAGTACTTC.

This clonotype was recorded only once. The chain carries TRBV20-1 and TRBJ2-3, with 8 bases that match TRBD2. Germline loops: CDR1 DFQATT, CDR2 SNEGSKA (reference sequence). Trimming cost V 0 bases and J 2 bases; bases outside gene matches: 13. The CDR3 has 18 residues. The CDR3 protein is CSARDLSSAGAATDTQYF. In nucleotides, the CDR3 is TGCAGTGCTAGAGACCTAAGCTCAGCGGGAGCGGCCACAGATACGCAGTATTTT.

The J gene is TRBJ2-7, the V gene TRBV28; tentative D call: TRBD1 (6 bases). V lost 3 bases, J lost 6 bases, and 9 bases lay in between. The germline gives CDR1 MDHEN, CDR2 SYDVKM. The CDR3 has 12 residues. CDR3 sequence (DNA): TGTGCCAGCAGTTTTAAAGGGGGCGAGCAGTACTTC. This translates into CASSFKGGEQYF. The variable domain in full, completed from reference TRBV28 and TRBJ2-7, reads DVKVTQSSRYLVKRTGEKVFLECVQDMDHENMFWYRQDPGLGLRLIYFSYDVKMKEKGDIPEGYSVSREKKERFSLILESASTNQTSMYLCASSFKGGEQYFGPGTRLTVT.

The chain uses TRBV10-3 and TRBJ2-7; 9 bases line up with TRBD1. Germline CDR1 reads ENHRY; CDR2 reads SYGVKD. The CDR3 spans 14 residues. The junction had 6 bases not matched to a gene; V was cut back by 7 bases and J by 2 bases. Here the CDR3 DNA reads TGTGCCATCACCATAAACAGGGGGCCCTACGAGCAGTACTTC. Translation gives CAITINRGPYEQYF.

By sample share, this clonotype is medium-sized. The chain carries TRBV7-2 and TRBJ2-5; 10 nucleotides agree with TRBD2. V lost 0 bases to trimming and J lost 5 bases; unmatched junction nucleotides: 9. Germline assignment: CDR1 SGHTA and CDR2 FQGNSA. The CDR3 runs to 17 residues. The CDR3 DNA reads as TGTGCCAGCAGCTTAGCGGGTCTAGCGGGAGTCGGGGAGACCCAGTACTTC. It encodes CASSLAGLAGVGETQYF.

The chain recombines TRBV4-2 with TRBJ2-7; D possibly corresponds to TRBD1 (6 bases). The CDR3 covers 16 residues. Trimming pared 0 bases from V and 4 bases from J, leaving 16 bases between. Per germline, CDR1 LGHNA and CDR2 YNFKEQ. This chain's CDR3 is CASSQDQGQLLYEQYF. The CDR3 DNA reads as TGTGCCAGCAGCCAAGATCAAGGACAGCTACTGTACGAGCAGTACTTC.